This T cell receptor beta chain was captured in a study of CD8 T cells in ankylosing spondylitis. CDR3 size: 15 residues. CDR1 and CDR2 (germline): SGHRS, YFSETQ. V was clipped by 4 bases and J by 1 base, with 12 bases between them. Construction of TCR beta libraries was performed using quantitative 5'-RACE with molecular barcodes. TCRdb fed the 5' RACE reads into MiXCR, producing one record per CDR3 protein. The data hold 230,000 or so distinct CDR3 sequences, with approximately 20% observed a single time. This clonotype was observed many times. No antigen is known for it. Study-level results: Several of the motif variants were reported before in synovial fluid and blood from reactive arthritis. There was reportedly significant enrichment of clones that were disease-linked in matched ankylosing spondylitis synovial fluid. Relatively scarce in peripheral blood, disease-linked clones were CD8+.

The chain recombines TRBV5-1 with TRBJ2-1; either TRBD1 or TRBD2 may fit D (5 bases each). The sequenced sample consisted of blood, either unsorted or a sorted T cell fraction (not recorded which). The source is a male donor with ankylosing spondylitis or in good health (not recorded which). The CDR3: CASSPGGGSYNEQFF. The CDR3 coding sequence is TGCGCCAGCAGCCCAGGTGGGGGTTCCTACAATGAGCAGTTCTTC.